One sample yielded the 22 T cell receptor beta chains listed below, sequenced in a study of blood T cell repertoires in COVID-19. Libraries were prepared by immunoSEQ multiplex PCR; TCRdb keeps only in-frame clonotypes and omits some of them. Of some 380,000 clones in the sample, roughly 88% were seen once. The sequenced sample consisted of PBMCs or T cells enriched from blood (not recorded which). The receptors here all came from a woman aged 40 to 50 with acute COVID-19.

The chain links TRBV6-4 to TRBJ1-4, with TRBD1 matching over 8 bases. CDR3 length equals 15 residues. Germline CDR1 MRHNA, CDR2 SNTAGT. J was trimmed by 12 bases and V by 4 bases; bases with no gene match: 13. CDR3 bases: TGTGCCAGCAGTGTTGAGCCGGCGGACAGGGTTGAACTGTTTTTT. It specifies CASSVEPADRVELFF.

The chain is built from TRBV6-5 and TRBJ2-7, with TRBD2 identical over 7 bases. V shed 6 bases and J 2 bases; nucleotides not matched to a gene: 10. Germline CDR1 MNHEY, CDR2 SVGAGI. This CDR3 spans 15 amino acids. CDR3 coding DNA: TGTGCCAGCAGCATAGGACTAGGAGGGGCCTACGAGCAGTACTTC. Amino acid sequence: CASSIGLGGAYEQYF.

V gene TRBV3-1 (or the pseudogene TRBV3-2) combines with J gene TRBJ1-1; D not certain. CDR3 length: 13 amino acids. V was shortened by 2 bases and J by 4 bases, with 8 bases between the two germline ends. The germline gives CDR1 LGHDT, CDR2 YNNKEL (reference sequence). The CDR3 DNA reads as TGTGCCAGCAGCCAACTTGGCAGCACTGAAGCTTTCTTT. Its translation is CASSQLGSTEAFF.

This clone was detected only once. This chain joins TRBV30 and TRBJ2-3; 11 bases fit TRBD1. V lost 6 bases and J lost 4; bases outside the gene matches: 18. Germline V CDR1 and CDR2: GTSNPN, SVGIG (reference sequence). This CDR3 region has 18 residues. The CDR3 DNA sequence: TGTGCCTGTGAAGTGGGAGGACAGGGGGCGAGGTGGGCAGATACGCAGTATTTT. This sequence encodes CACEVGGQGARWADTQYF.

The chain carries TRBV19 and TRBJ1-4; 8 bases are shared with TRBD1. Trimming removed 2 bases from V and 3 bases from J; junction bases left unmatched: 2. The CDR3 contains 15 residues. Germline V CDR1 and CDR2: LNHDA, SQIVND (reference sequence). As DNA, the CDR3 is TGTGCCAGTAGTATATCGACAGGGGCTAATGAAAAACTGTTTTTT. Translated: CASSISTGANEKLFF.

The chain joins TRBV19 to TRBJ2-2; D remains unclear. Looked up from germline, CDR1 is LNHDA and CDR2 is SQIVND (reference sequence). V was trimmed by 1 base and J by 0 bases, leaving 6 bases between them. The CDR3 runs 15 residues. The CDR3 is CASSIVSPNTGELFF. The CDR3 region has the DNA TGTGCCAGTAGTATAGTGAGCCCGAACACCGGGGAGCTGTTTTTT.

This clone turned up a few times. V usage is TRBV19 and J usage is TRBJ1-5, with D tentatively TRBD1 (5 bases). CDR1 LNHDA and CDR2 SQIVND come from the germline V gene (reference sequence). Trimming removed 3 bases at V and 2 bases at J, with 17 bases between. The CDR3 covers 17 residues. CDR3 nucleotides: TGTGCCAGTAGTATTCTCGGGGGAAAGTGGGGCAATCAGCCCCAGCATTTT. It yields the protein CASSILGGKWGNQPQHF.

V usage is TRBV7-9 and J usage is TRBJ2-1; TRBD2 agrees at 8 bases. Germline loops: CDR1 SEHNR, CDR2 FQNEAQ (reference sequence). Trimming removed 5 bases from V and 3 bases from J; junction bases left unmatched: 6. The CDR3 runs 15 residues. This chain's CDR3 is CASSAGAGGYNEQFF. CDR3 in DNA: TGTGCCAGCAGCGCAGGGGCGGGGGGCTACAATGAGCAGTTCTTC. Full variable domain (outside the CDR3, taken from reference TRBV7-9 and TRBJ2-1): DTGVSQNPRHKITKRGQNVTFRCDPISEHNRLYWYRQTLGQGPEFLTYFQNEAQLEKSRLLSDRFSAERPKGSFSTLEIQRTEQGDSAMYLCASSAGAGGYNEQFFGPGTRLTVL.

The chain links TRBV13 to TRBJ2-1; TRBD2 aligns across 9 bases. Germline CDR1 reads PRHDT; CDR2 reads FYEKMQ (reference sequence). The CDR3 consists of 13 residues. Trimming removed 11 bases from V and 9 bases from J; junction bases left unmatched: 11. CDR3 sequence (DNA): TGTGCCGGAGGGGGACTAGCTCCATCTGAGCAGTTCTTC. Amino acid sequence: CAGGGLAPSEQFF. The full variable domain, completed using reference TRBV13 and TRBJ2-1, is AAGVIQSPRHLIKEKRETATLKCYPIPRHDTVYWYQQGPGQDPQFLISFYEKMQSDKGSIPDRFSAQQFSDYHSELNMSSLELGDSALYFCAGGGLAPSEQFFGPGTRLTVL.

In its sample, this clone was seen once. The V call is TRBV6-2 or TRBV6-3, the J call TRBJ1-5; TRBD1 matches 8 bases. There are 14 residues in the CDR3. After removal of 4 bases from V and 4 bases from J, the junction contained 3 bases not matched to a gene. Germline values: CDR1 MNHEY, CDR2 SVGEGT. Here the CDR3 DNA reads TGTGCCAGCAGTTCTACAGGGGGGAATCAGCCCCAGCATTTT. Translating gives CASSSTGGNQPQHF.

The chain has TRBV5-4 and TRBJ2-3; no firm D call. Germline V gene lookup returns CDR1 SGHNT and CDR2 YYREEE (reference sequence). The CDR3 sequence is 14 residues long. V was pared by 0 bases and J by 4 bases, with 9 bases between. CDR3: CASSLAIASDTQYF. The CDR3 DNA follows: TGTGCCAGCAGCTTGGCAATAGCTTCAGATACGCAGTATTTT.

This chain links TRBV7-8 with TRBJ2-1; D is unclear. Germline assignment: CDR1 SGHVS and CDR2 FQNEAQ. The CDR3 spans 16 residues. V was trimmed by 5 bases and J by 3 bases, leaving 17 bases between them. Here the CDR3 DNA reads TGTGCCAGCAGCGCCAACCGGGTTCCCCTCTACAATGAGCAGTTCTTC. Its protein is CASSANRVPLYNEQFF.

This clone was seen more than once but under ten times. The J gene is TRBJ1-6, the V gene TRBV15; 7 bases are a match to TRBD1. After removal of 0 bases from V and 8 bases from J, the junction contained 4 bases not matched to a gene. Germline CDR1 and CDR2: LNHNV and YYDKDF (reference sequence). The length of the CDR3 is 15 residues. As DNA, the CDR3 is TGTGCCACCAGCAGAGATCGAGACAGGGATTCACCCCTCCACTTT. As protein: CATSRDRDRDSPLHF.

The chain links TRBV9 to TRBJ1-3, with no clear D. The V end lost 5 bases, the J end lost 4 bases, and 10 bases lay between the germline ends. Germline CDR1 is SGDLS and CDR2 is YYNGEE. The CDR3 is 13 amino acids. The CDR3, as DNA: TGTGCCAGCAGAGCGTCGACGGGAAACACCATATATTTT. Translating gives CASRASTGNTIYF.

This chain connects TRBV2 to TRBJ1-2, with TRBD1 matching over 7 bases. This CDR3 has 12 residues. V gave up 6 bases and J gave up 8 bases; unmatched junction bases: 6. Germline V gene data show CDR1 as SNHLY and CDR2 as FYNNEI. CDR3 DNA sequence: TGTGCCAGCAGCCAGGGGACAGCGGGCTACACCTTC. This translates into CASSQGTAGYTF.

This chain connects TRBV9 to TRBJ2-5; 10 bases are a match to TRBD2. The ends lost 0 bases at V and 3 bases at J; junction bases unmatched: 8. This CDR3 has 17 amino acids. Looked up from germline, CDR1 is SGDLS and CDR2 is YYNGEE. DNA of the CDR3: TGTGCCAGCAGCGTAGGGTCCAGCGGGGGGGCCGAAGAGACCCAGTACTTC. Amino acids: CASSVGSSGGAEETQYF.

The chain employs TRBV27 and TRBJ2-2; 13 bases agree with TRBD2. J was trimmed by 5 bases and V by 4 bases; bases with no gene match: 7. CDR3 length: 17 residues. The germline gives CDR1 MNHEY, CDR2 SMNVEV (reference sequence). The CDR3 DNA follows: TGTGCCAGCAGTTATCCCCCGGGACTAGCGGGGACCGGGGAGCTGTTTTTT. Residues: CASSYPPGLAGTGELFF.

The chain uses TRBV10-1 and TRBJ1-1, with D tentatively TRBD1 (6 bases). V shed 5 bases and J shed 3 bases, with 13 bases lying between them. Looked up from germline, CDR1 is WNHNN and CDR2 is SYGVQD (reference sequence). The CDR3 runs 14 residues. CDR3 amino acids: CASSPAGDDTEAFF. CDR3 DNA sequence: TGCGCCAGCAGTCCCGCAGGGGACGACACTGAAGCTTTCTTT.

The genes are TRBV5-6 and TRBJ1-4; D uncertain. Trimming shortened V by 3 bases and J by 3 bases, and 12 bases separated the two germline ends. Germline V CDR1 and CDR2: SGHDT, YYEEEE. CDR3 length equals 15 residues. CDR3 bases: TGTGCCAGCAGCTCCTCACCTGCGGCTAATGAAAAACTGTTTTTT. This gives the protein CASSSSPAANEKLFF.

V is TRBV6-1 and J is TRBJ1-4; a weak D match, TRBD1 (5 bases). Deletions cut 0 bases from V and 8 bases from J, with 13 bases between. The CDR3 is 15 amino acids. Germline V gene sequence: CDR1 MNHNS, CDR2 SASEGT. The CDR3 bases are TGTGCCAGCAGTGAAGCAGGGGCCGGGGGGGAAAAACTGTTTTTT. The encoded protein is CASSEAGAGGEKLFF.

This chain links TRBV5-8 with TRBJ2-2, with 8 nucleotides matching TRBD2. V gave up 4 bases and J gave up 0 bases; unmatched junction bases: 5. CDR3 length: 16 residues. Germline CDR1 and CDR2: SGHTS and YDEGEE. CDR3 bases: TGTGCCAGCAGCCTAGGACTAGCTGCGAACACCGGGGAGCTGTTTTTT. This sequence encodes CASSLGLAANTGELFF.

This clone was recorded once. This sequence joins TRBV9 and TRBJ1-5; 8 positions match TRBD1. From germline, CDR1 is SGDLS and CDR2 YYNGEE. With 3 bases clipped from V and 6 bases from J, the junction kept 5 bases outside the gene matches. The CDR3 contains 14 residues. The CDR3 DNA reads TGTGCCAGCAGCGGGGGACAGGAGAGTCAGCCCCAGCATTTT. Residues: CASSGGQESQPQHF.